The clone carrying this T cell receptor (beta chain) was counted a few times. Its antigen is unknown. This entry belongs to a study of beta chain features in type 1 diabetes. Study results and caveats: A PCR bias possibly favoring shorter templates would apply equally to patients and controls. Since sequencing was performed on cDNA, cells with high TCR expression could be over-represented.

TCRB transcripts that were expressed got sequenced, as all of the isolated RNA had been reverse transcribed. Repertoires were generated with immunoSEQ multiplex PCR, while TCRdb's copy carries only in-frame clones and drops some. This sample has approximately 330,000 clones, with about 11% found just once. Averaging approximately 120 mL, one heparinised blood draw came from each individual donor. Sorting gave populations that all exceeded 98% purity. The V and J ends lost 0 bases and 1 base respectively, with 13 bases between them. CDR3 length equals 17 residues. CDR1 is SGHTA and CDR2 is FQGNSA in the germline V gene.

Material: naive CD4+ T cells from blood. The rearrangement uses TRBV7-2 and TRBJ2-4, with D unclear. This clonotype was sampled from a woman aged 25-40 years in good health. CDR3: CASSLAATTGAKNIQYF. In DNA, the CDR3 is TGTGCCAGCAGCTTAGCAGCCACGACCGGGGCCAAAAACATTCAGTACTTC. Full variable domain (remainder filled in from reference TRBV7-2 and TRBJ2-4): GAGVSQSPSNKVTEKGKDVELRCDPISGHTALYWYRQSLGQGLEFLIYFQGNSAPDKSGLPSDRFSAERTGGSVSTLTIQRTQQEDSAVYLCASSLAATTGAKNIQYFGAGTRLSVL.